These 20 T cell receptor beta chains were sequenced from one sample in a study of cytotoxic CD8 clonotypes in ibrutinib-treated CLL. Data came from immunoSEQ multiplex PCR; TCRdb stores just in-frame clones and leaves some out. The repertoire consists of 30,000 or so clones, with less than 60% occurring once and the leading ten covering around 5%. Sequencing used PBMCs, obtained before ibrutinib treatment. Every receptor here comes from a human donor with chronic lymphocytic leukemia.

The chain carries TRBV19 and TRBJ2-3, with D tentatively TRBD1 or TRBD2 (5 bases each). Germline V gene data show CDR1 as LNHDA and CDR2 as SQIVND (reference sequence). V lost 5 bases to trimming and J lost 2 bases, with 17 bases between them. The CDR3 is made up of 16 amino acids. This CDR3 is CASSSSWGRSTDTQYF. CDR3 DNA sequence: TGTGCCAGTAGTTCTTCGTGGGGGAGATCCACAGATACGCAGTATTTT.

The chain couples TRBV6-5 to TRBJ1-4; the D gene is possibly TRBD1 (5 bases). Trimming left V 2 bases short and J 10 bases short, with 8 bases between. This CDR3 has 12 amino acids. CDR1 and CDR2 (germline): MNHEY, SVGAGI. The CDR3 is CASSYGGGKLFF. The CDR3 bases are TGTGCCAGCAGTTACGGGGGAGGAAAACTGTTTTTT.

The rearrangement links TRBV7-8 to TRBJ2-5, with TRBD2 as a possible D gene (5 bases). Trimming shortened V by 1 base and J by 4 bases, and 7 bases separated the two germline ends. CDR3 length: 13 residues. In germline, CDR1 is SGHVS, CDR2 FQNEAQ. Here the CDR3 reads CASSLGGLETQYF. As DNA, the CDR3 is TGTGCCAGCAGCTTAGGAGGGCTAGAGACCCAGTACTTC.

The chain links TRBV5-8 to TRBJ1-2; D is perhaps TRBD1 (6 bases). V lost 1 base, J lost 0 bases, and 19 bases lay in between. Germline V gene lookup returns CDR1 SGHTS and CDR2 YDEGEE. There are 18 residues in the CDR3. CDR3 DNA: TGTGCCAGCAGCTTGAGGGGGGGCCGCGGAAGTACTAACTATGGCTACACCTTC. Its translation is CASSLRGGRGSTNYGYTF.

The chain uses TRBV5-1 and TRBJ1-2; possibly TRBD1 for D (6 bases). This CDR3 spans 16 amino acids. CDR1 and CDR2 from the germline V gene are SGHRS and YFSETQ. V was pared by 0 bases and J by 8 bases, with 20 bases between. In DNA form, the CDR3 reads TGCGCCAGCAGCTTGGGGCCATCCGGGACGGGGGGCGGCTACACCTTC. It yields the protein CASSLGPSGTGGGYTF.

The genes are TRBV10-3 and TRBJ2-2; D is uncertain. CDR1 is ENHRY, CDR2 SYGVKD, per germline. The CDR3 contains 13 residues. Trimming stripped 3 bases from V and 6 bases from J, with 8 bases between. CDR3 coding DNA: TGTGCCATCAGTGACGACCTCCCCGGGGAGCTGTTTTTT. Its translation: CAISDDLPGELFF.

The rearrangement uses TRBV5-1 and TRBJ2-7; 8 nucleotides line up with TRBD1. Germline CDR1 is SGHRS and CDR2 is YFSETQ. V lost 2 bases and J lost 0; bases outside the gene matches: 4. This CDR3 is built from 15 residues. For the CDR3, the DNA is TGCGCCAGCAGCTTAACAGGGGGAAACTCCTACGAGCAGTACTTC. Its protein is CASSLTGGNSYEQYF. The full variable domain, in which reference TRBV5-1 and TRBJ2-7 provide the parts outside the CDR3, is KAGVTQTPRYLIKTRGQQVTLSCSPISGHRSVSWYQQTPGQGLQFLFEYFSETQRNKGNFPGRFSGRQFSNSRSEMNVSTLELGDSALYLCASSLTGGNSYEQYFGPGTRLTVT.

In this sample, this clone is medium-sized (0.01 to 0.1%). The J gene is TRBJ1-3, the V gene TRBV9, with 7 bases fitting TRBD1. J gave up 0 bases and V 3 bases, and 3 bases lay outside the gene matches. This CDR3 comprises 15 residues. CDR1 and CDR2 from the germline V gene are SGDLS and YYNGEE. Here the CDR3 DNA reads TGTGCCAGCAGCGCCTACAGGGGCTCTGGAAACACCATATATTTT. It encodes CASSAYRGSGNTIYF.

This chain links TRBV18 with TRBJ1-6; 7 nucleotides line up with TRBD1. Germline CDR1 is KGHSH and CDR2 is LQKENI. The CDR3 extends over 15 amino acids. The ends lost 4 bases at V and 7 bases at J; junction bases unmatched: 7. The CDR3: CASSRTAQGNSPLHF. CDR3 DNA: TGTGCCAGCTCACGGACAGCACAGGGGAATTCACCCCTCCACTTT.

The chain carries TRBV15 and TRBJ2-3; no definite D call. Germline-derived CDR1 and CDR2 are LNHNV and YYDKDF (reference sequence). The CDR3 has 12 amino acids. Trimming pared 6 bases from V and 4 bases from J, leaving 8 bases between. The CDR3 reads CATRGNPDTQYF. DNA of the CDR3: TGTGCCACCAGGGGGAACCCAGATACGCAGTATTTT.

The chain uses TRBV27 and TRBJ2-7; 10 nucleotides match TRBD1. V shed 5 bases, J shed 3 bases, and the junction held 7 bases outside the gene matches. This CDR3 region has 15 residues. Germline CDR1 reads MNHEY; CDR2 reads SMNVEV (reference sequence). This CDR3 reads CASSTTRTGGYEQYF. In DNA, the CDR3 is TGTGCCAGCAGTACAACACGGACAGGGGGCTACGAGCAGTACTTC.

The table lists this clone with a few counts. This rearrangement joins TRBV2 to TRBJ1-5; D unresolved. The CDR3 sequence is 12 residues long. Germline lookup yields CDR1 SNHLY and CDR2 FYNNEI. V was clipped by 3 bases and J by 4 bases, with 4 bases between them. CDR3 in DNA: TGTGCCAGCAGTGACCTAAATCAGCCCCAGCATTTT. It specifies CASSDLNQPQHF.

The table lists this clone with a few counts. The chain is built from TRBV6-1 and TRBJ2-3, with 8 positions matching TRBD2. Per the germline V gene, CDR1 is MNHNS and CDR2 is SASEGT. V shed 7 bases and J 4 bases; nucleotides not matched to a gene: 7. The CDR3 runs to 14 residues. The CDR3 coding sequence is TGTGCCAGCACCCCCGGGGGGGCCGCAGATACGCAGTATTTT. This translates into CASTPGGAADTQYF.

The chain links TRBV6-6 to TRBJ1-2; the match to TRBD1 covers 7 bases. V gave up 7 bases and J gave up 5 bases; unmatched junction bases: 7. The germline CDR1 and CDR2 sequences are MNHNY and SVGAGI (reference sequence). This CDR3 has 13 residues. DNA of the CDR3: TGTGCCAGCATGGCGGGGGGACAGTATGGCTACACCTTC. It yields the protein CASMAGGQYGYTF.

V gene TRBV5-4 combines with J gene TRBJ2-5, with 10 bases that match TRBD2. Germline V gives CDR1 SGHNT, CDR2 YYREEE (reference sequence). Trimming removed 4 bases from V and 1 base from J; junction bases left unmatched: 7. The CDR3 has 16 amino acids. For the CDR3, the DNA is TGTGCCAGCAGCGGTTCGAGACTAGCGGGCCAAGAGACCCAGTACTTC. It codes for CASSGSRLAGQETQYF.

V usage is TRBV15 and J usage is TRBJ1-5, with D possibly TRBD1 on 6 matching bases. CDR1 and CDR2 (germline): LNHNV, YYDKDF (reference sequence). The CDR3 runs 17 residues. The V gene lost 0 bases and the J gene lost 1 base, with 13 bases spanning the gap. CDR3 sequence reads: CATSRDVFRGSNQPQHF. CDR3 nucleotides: TGTGCCACCAGCAGAGACGTCTTCAGGGGAAGCAATCAGCCCCAGCATTTT.

This clone is a singleton in its sample. This chain connects TRBV29-1 to TRBJ2-1; 10 positions agree with TRBD2. The CDR3 has 14 residues. Germline V gene sequence: CDR1 SQVTM, CDR2 ANQGSEA. The trim removed 6 bases at V and 6 bases at J, leaving 8 bases unmatched. The CDR3 nucleotides are TGCAGCGTGTATCTAGCGGGGGCCGCCAATGAGCAGTTCTTC. It specifies CSVYLAGAANEQFF.

This clone has more than one count but fewer than ten. The chain uses TRBV7-9 and TRBJ2-5; D remains ambiguous. Trimming pared 5 bases from V and 1 base from J, leaving 11 bases between. Germline CDR1 reads SEHNR; CDR2 reads FQNEAQ (reference sequence). This CDR3 comprises 14 residues. The CDR3 here is CASSPRLFQETQYF. The CDR3 bases are TGTGCCAGCAGCCCCCGACTCTTCCAAGAGACCCAGTACTTC.

V and J are TRBV10-3 and TRBJ2-2; 8 nucleotides line up with TRBD1. Germline CDR1 is ENHRY and CDR2 is SYGVKD. The CDR3 is 13 residues long. With 6 bases clipped from V and 5 bases from J, the junction kept 2 bases outside the gene matches. The CDR3 region has the DNA TGTGCCATCAGGGACAGGGTGACCGGGGAGCTGTTTTTT. It is translated as CAIRDRVTGELFF.

The V and J genes are TRBV4-1 and TRBJ1-1; maybe TRBD1 (6 bases). Trimming stripped 4 bases from V and 5 bases from J, with 11 bases between. CDR3 length: 13 amino acids. Germline assignment: CDR1 MGHRA and CDR2 YSYEKL. DNA for the CDR3: TGCGCCAGCAGCCGACAGGAGGGGACTGAAGCTTTCTTT. Translated, it gives CASSRQEGTEAFF.